A selection of T cell receptor beta chains follows, all from one sample in a study of blood T cell repertoires in COVID-19. Measured with immunoSEQ multiplex PCR; TCRdb has only the in-frame clones, and not every one. The sample records under 150,000 clones, more than 70% being singletons. Source material: peripheral blood. These receptors came from a woman in her 70s who had recovered from COVID-19. Both conserved end residues are part of each CDR3. Fields, in order: clone size, D gene, J gene, CDR3 length, V gene, CDR3 protein, CDR3 DNA. A D gene is named only where the DNA matches it firmly. The listing skips clone size in some rows; elsewhere it reads once, few, many or a size class.

>once|NA|TRBJ2-1|13|TRBV3-1/TRBV3-2
CASSQAWSGEQFF
TGTGCCAGCAGCCAAGCGTGGTCGGGTGAGCAGTTCTTC
>NA|NA|TRBJ2-7|14|TRBV7-9
CASSPRDTPYEQYF
TGTGCCAGCAGCCCAAGGGACACTCCCTACGAGCAGTACTTC
>NA|TRBD1|TRBJ2-4|16|TRBV28
CASSLGTGLAKNIQYF
TGTGCCAGCAGTTTGGGGACAGGCCTAGCCAAAAACATTCAGTACTTC
>NA|NA|TRBJ2-6|16|TRBV18
CASSRLQLLGANVLTF
TGTGCCAGCTCCCGACTTCAGCTTCTAGGGGCCAACGTCCTGACTTTC
>NA|TRBD2|TRBJ2-1|19|TRBV7-2
CASSLDGLAGARSYNEQFF
TGTGCCAGCAGCTTAGACGGACTAGCGGGGGCACGCTCCTACAATGAGCAGTTCTTC
>once|NA|TRBJ1-4|13|TRBV19
CASTNPQFEKLFF
TGTGCCAGTACTAATCCTCAATTTGAAAAACTGTTTTTT
>NA|TRBD2|TRBJ2-3|18|TRBV5-1
CASSSALQAGGPRDTQYF
TGCGCCAGCAGCTCCGCCCTCCAGGCGGGGGGCCCTAGGGATACGCAGTATTTT
>NA|NA|TRBJ1-2|16|TRBV28
CASSLGPGRKGYGYTF
TGTGCCAGCAGTTTAGGGCCGGGGAGAAAAGGCTATGGCTACACCTTC
>NA|TRBD2|TRBJ2-1|16|TRBV9
CASSVELAGGPGEQFF
TGTGCCAGCAGCGTAGAACTAGCGGGGGGGCCGGGTGAGCAGTTCTTC
>NA|TRBD2|TRBJ2-3|14|TRBV7-2
CASGSGASTDTQYF
TGTGCCAGTGGTAGCGGGGCGTCCACAGATACGCAGTATTTT
>NA|NA|TRBJ2-5|15|TRBV4-3
CASSRILRDQETQYF
TGCGCCAGCAGCCGAATCCTCCGGGATCAAGAGACCCAGTACTTC
>NA|TRBD1|TRBJ2-5|14|TRBV27
CASSFFGQVGTQYF
TGTGCCAGCAGTTTTTTCGGACAGGTCGGGACCCAGTACTTC
>NA|TRBD1|TRBJ1-1|16|TRBV7-2
CASSLEGQGPNTEAFF
TGTGCCAGCAGCTTAGAGGGACAGGGGCCGAACACTGAAGCTTTCTTT
>NA|NA|TRBJ2-3|14|TRBV19
CASSRVADTDTQYF
TGTGCCAGTAGTAGAGTAGCGGACACAGATACGCAGTATTTT
>NA|NA|TRBJ1-6|14|TRBV10-3
CAISVGQGITPLHF
TGTGCCATCAGTGTAGGTCAGGGTATTACACCCCTCCACTTT
>NA|TRBD1|TRBJ2-5|17|TRBV9
CASSVGFMAGGEETQYF
TGTGCCAGCAGCGTAGGATTTATGGCAGGGGGCGAAGAGACCCAGTACTTC
>once|NA|TRBJ1-2|13|TRBV19
CASNSGRDYGYTF
TGTGCCAGTAACTCAGGCAGGGACTATGGCTACACCTTC
>NA|NA|TRBJ1-1|13|TRBV29-1
CSGQTWKNTEAFF
TGCAGCGGACAGACCTGGAAGAACACTGAAGCTTTCTTT
>NA|TRBD1|TRBJ1-2|14|TRBV30
CARTTGGKMRGYTF
TGTGCTCGGACGACAGGGGGCAAGATGCGGGGCTACACCTTC
>NA|NA|TRBJ2-2|16|TRBV7-3
CASSPDSPRRGGELFF
TGTGCCAGCAGTCCGGACTCTCCGCGAAGAGGCGGGGAGCTGTTTTTT
>few|TRBD1|TRBJ1-2|16|TRBV11-2
CASSLAGTGGPYGYTF
TGTGCCAGCAGCTTAGCCGGGACAGGGGGACCCTATGGCTACACCTTC
>NA|NA|TRBJ1-4|17|TRBV10-3
CAISELGRGSTNEKLFF
TGTGCCATCAGTGAGTTGGGGAGGGGATCAACTAATGAAAAACTGTTTTTT
>NA|TRBD2|TRBJ2-7|15|TRBV5-4
CASSLGLAGIYEQYF
TGTGCCAGCAGCTTGGGGCTAGCGGGAATATACGAGCAGTACTTC
>once|NA|TRBJ2-7|14|TRBV3-1/TRBV3-2
CASSSPGVSGEQYF
TGTGCCAGCAGCTCACCGGGGGTTAGCGGCGAGCAGTACTTC